This T cell receptor beta chain was observed in a study of identical twins. TCRdb called the 5' RACE reads again in MiXCR, with one record for every CDR3 protein. The sample lists roughly 700,000 distinct CDR3 sequences, 8.6% occurring once. The sample holds many counts of this clonotype. This CDR3 spans 14 amino acids. The junction had 11 bases not matched to a gene; V was cut back by 5 bases and J by 10 bases. Germline values: CDR1 DFQATT, CDR2 SNEGSKA (reference sequence). A further study also used this sample, focusing on yellow fever vaccine responses in identical twins.

The TCR comes from a woman aged 18-30 years in good health. This rearrangement joins TRBV20-1 to TRBJ2-1; 10 nucleotides agree with TRBD2. Sample: PBMCs. CDR3 sequence: CSAPPSGTSEEQFF. CDR3 nucleotides: TGCAGTGCTCCCCCCTCCGGGACTAGCGAGGAGCAGTTCTTC.